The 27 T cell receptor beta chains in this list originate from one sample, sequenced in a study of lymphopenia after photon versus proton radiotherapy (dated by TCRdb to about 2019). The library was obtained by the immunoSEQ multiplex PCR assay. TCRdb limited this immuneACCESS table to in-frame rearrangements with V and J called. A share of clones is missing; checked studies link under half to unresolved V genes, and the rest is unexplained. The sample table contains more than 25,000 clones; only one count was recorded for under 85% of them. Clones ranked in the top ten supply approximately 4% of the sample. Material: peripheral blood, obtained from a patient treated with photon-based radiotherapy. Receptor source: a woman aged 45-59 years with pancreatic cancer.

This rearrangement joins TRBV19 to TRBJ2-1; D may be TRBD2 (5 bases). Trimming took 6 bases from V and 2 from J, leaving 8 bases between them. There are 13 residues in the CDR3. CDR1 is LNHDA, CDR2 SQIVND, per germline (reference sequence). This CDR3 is CASRREAYNEQFF. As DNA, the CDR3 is TGTGCCAGTAGGAGGGAAGCCTACAATGAGCAGTTCTTC.

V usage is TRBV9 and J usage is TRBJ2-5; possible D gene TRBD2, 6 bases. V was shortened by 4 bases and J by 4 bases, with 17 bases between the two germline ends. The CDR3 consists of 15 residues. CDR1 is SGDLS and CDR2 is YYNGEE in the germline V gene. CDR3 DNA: TGTGCCAGCAGCTCATCAGATCTGGGAGGAGAGACCCAGTACTTC. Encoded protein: CASSSSDLGGETQYF.

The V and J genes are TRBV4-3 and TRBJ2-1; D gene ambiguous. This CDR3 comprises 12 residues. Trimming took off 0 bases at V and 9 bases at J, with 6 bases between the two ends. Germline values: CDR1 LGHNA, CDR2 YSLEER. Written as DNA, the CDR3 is TGCGCCAGCAGCCAAGACCGGCGTGAGCAGTTCTTC. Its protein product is CASSQDRREQFF.

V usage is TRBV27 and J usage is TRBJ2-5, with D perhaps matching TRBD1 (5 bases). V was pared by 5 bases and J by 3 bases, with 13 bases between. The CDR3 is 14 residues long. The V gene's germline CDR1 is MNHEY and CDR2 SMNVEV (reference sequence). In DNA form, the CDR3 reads TGTGCCAGCAGTCCCCTCTCAGGGAAAGAGACCCAGTACTTC. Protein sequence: CASSPLSGKETQYF.

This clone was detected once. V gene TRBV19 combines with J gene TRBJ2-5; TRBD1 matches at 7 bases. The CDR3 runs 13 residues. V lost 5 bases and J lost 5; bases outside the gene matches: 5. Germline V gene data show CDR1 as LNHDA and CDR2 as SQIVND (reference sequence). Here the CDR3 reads CASSPDRRETQYF. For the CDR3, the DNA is TGTGCCAGTAGTCCGGACAGGAGGGAGACCCAGTACTTC.

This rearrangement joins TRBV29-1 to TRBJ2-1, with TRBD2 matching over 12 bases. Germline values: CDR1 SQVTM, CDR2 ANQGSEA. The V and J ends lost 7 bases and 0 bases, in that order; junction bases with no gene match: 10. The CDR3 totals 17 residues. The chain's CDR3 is CSAAGTSGFISYNEQFF. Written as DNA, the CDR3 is TGCAGCGCCGCCGGGACTAGCGGGTTTATCTCCTACAATGAGCAGTTCTTC.

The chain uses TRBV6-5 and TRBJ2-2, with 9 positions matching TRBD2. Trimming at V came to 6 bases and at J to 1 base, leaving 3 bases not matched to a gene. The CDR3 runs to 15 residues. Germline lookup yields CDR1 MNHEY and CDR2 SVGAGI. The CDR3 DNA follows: TGTGCCAGCAGACTTAGCGGGGGGAACACCGGGGAGCTGTTTTTT. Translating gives CASRLSGGNTGELFF.

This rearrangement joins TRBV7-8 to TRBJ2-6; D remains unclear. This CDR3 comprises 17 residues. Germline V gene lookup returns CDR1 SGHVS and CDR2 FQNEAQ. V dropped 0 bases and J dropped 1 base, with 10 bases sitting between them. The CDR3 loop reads CASSLAVVVSGANVLTF. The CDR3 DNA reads TGTGCCAGCAGCTTAGCGGTGGTTGTATCTGGGGCCAACGTCCTGACTTTC.

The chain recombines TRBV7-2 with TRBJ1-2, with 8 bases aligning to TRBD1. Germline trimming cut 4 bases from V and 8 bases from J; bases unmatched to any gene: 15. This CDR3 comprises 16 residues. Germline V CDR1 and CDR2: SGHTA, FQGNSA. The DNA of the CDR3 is TGTGCCAGCAGCTCGCATGCGGGACAGGTGGGCGGAGGCTACACCTTC. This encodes CASSSHAGQVGGGYTF.

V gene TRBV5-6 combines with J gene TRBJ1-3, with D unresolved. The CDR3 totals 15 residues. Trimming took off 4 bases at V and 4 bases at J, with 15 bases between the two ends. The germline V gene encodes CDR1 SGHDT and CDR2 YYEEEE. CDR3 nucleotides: TGTGCCAGCAGCGGGATCAAGGGTGACGGAAACACCATATATTTT. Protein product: CASSGIKGDGNTIYF.

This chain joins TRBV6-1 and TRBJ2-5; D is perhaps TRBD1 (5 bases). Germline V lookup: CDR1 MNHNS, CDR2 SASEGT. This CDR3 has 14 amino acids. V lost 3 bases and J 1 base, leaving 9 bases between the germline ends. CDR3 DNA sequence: TGTGCCAGCAGTGAGGACATCCGCCAAGAGACCCAGTACTTC. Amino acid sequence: CASSEDIRQETQYF.

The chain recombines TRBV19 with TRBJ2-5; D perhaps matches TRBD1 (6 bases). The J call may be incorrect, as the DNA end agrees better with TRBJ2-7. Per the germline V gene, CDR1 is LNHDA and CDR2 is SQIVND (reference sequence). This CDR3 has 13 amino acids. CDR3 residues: CASSTTGINEQYF. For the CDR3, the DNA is TGTGCCAGTAGTACGACAGGTATCAACGAGCAGTACTTC.

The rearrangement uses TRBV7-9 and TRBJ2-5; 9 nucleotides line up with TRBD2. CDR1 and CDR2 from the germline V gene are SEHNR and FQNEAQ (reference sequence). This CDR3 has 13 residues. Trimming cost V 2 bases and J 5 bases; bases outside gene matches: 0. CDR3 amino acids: CASSLLAGETQYF. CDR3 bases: TGTGCCAGCAGCTTACTAGCGGGGGAGACCCAGTACTTC.

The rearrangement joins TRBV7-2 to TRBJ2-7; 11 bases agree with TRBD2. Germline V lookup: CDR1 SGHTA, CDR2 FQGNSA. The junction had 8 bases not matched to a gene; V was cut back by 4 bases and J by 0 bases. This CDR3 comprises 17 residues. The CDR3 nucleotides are TGTGCCAGCAGCTCAACTAGCGGGAGCTCACCCTCCTACGAGCAGTACTTC. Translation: CASSSTSGSSPSYEQYF.

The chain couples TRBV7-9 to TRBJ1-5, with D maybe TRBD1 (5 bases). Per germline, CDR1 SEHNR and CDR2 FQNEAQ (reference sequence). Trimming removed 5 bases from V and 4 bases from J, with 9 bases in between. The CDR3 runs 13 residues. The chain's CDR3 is CASSQDRNQPQHF. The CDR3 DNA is TGTGCCAGCAGCCAAGACAGAAATCAGCCCCAGCATTTT.

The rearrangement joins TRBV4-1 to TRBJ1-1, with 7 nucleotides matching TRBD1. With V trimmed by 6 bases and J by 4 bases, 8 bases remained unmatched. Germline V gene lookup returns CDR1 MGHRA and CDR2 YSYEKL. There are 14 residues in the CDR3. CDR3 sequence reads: CASSFNRGATEAFF. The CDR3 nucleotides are TGCGCCAGCAGTTTTAACAGGGGTGCCACTGAAGCTTTCTTT.

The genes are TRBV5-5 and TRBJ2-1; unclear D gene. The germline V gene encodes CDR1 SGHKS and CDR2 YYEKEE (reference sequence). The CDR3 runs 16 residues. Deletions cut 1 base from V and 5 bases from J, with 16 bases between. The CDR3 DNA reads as TGTGCCAGCAGCTTGCTGGCGGAAACTACAAACAATGAGCAGTTCTTC. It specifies CASSLLAETTNNEQFF.

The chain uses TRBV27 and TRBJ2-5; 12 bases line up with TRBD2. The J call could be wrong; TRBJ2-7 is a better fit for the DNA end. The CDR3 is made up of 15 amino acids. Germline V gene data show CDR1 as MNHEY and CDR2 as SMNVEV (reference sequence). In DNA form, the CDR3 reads TGTGCCAGCAGGCTGACTAGCGGGAGCTATTACGAGCAGTACTTC. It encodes CASRLTSGSYYEQYF.

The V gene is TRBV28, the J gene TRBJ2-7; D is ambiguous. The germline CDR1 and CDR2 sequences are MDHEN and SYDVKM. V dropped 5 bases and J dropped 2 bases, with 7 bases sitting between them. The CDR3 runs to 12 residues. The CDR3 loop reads CASSTSTYEQYF. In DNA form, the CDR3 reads TGTGCCAGCAGTACCTCGACCTACGAGCAGTACTTC.

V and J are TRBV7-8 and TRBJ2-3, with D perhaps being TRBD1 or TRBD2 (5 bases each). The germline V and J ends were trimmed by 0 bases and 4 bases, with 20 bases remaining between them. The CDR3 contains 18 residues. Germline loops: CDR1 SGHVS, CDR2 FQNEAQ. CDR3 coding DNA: TGTGCCAGCAGCTTAGCGATACCGGGGCCAGAGACGTCAGATACGCAGTATTTT. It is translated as CASSLAIPGPETSDTQYF.

CDR3 nucleotide sequence: TGCGCCAGCAGCCTGACTAGCGGGAGTACATACAATGAGCAGTTCTTC. This translates into CASSLTSGSTYNEQFF. The rearrangement links TRBV5-1 to TRBJ2-1, with TRBD2 matching 12 bases. CDR1 and CDR2 from the germline V gene are SGHRS and YFSETQ. V shed 4 bases and J 4 bases; nucleotides not matched to a gene: 6. The CDR3 extends over 16 amino acids. Full variable domain (outside the CDR3, taken from reference TRBV5-1 and TRBJ2-1): KAGVTQTPRYLIKTRGQQVTLSCSPISGHRSVSWYQQTPGQGLQFLFEYFSETQRNKGNFPGRFSGRQFSNSRSEMNVSTLELGDSALYLCASSLTSGSTYNEQFFGPGTRLTVL.

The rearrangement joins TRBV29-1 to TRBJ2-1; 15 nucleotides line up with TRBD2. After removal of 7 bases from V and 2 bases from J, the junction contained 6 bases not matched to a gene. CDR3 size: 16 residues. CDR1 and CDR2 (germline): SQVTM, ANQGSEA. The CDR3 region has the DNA TGCAGCGCGTTGGGACTAGCGGGAGGCACCTACAATGAGCAGTTCTTC. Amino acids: CSALGLAGGTYNEQFF.

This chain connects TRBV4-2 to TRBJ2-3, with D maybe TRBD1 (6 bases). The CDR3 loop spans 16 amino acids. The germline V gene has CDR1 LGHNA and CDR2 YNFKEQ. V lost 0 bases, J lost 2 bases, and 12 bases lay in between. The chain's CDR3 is CASSQDGRGLTDTQYF. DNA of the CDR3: TGTGCCAGCAGCCAAGACGGCAGGGGCCTCACAGATACGCAGTATTTT.

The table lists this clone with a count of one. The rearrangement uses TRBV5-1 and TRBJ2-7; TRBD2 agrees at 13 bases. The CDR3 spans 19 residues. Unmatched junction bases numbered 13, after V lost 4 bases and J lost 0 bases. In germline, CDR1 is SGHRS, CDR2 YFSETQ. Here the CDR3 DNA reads TGCGCCAGCAGCACCGAAGGACTAGCGGGAGCGGAAAACTCCTACGAGCAGTACTTC. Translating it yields CASSTEGLAGAENSYEQYF.

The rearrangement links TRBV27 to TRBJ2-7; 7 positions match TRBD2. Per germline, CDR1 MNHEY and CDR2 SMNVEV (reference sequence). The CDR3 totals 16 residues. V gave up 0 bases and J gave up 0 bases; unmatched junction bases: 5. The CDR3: CASSLSAGRGSYEQYF. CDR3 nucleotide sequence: TGTGCCAGCAGTTTATCGGCAGGGAGGGGCTCCTACGAGCAGTACTTC.

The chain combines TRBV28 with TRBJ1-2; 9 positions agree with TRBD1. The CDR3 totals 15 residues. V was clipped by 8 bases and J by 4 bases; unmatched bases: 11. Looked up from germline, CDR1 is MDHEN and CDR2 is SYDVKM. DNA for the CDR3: TGTGCCAGCCTGGACAGGGGCGAAAAAGTCTATGGCTACACCTTC. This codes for CASLDRGEKVYGYTF.

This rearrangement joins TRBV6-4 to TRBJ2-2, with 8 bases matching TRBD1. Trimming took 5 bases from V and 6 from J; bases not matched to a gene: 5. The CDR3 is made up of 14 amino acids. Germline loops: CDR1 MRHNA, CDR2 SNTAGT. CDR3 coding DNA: TGTGCCAGCAGTTTGGACAGGGCGGCCGGGGAGCTGTTTTTT. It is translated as CASSLDRAAGELFF.